A selection of T cell receptor beta chains follows, all from one sample in a study of cytomegalovirus exposure and HLA in healthy donors. Clones were sequenced by immunoSEQ multiplex PCR, and TCRdb holds only the in-frame ones, with some missing. The table for this sample gives 150,000 to 200,000 clones. The sample was PBMCs. These receptors all come from a woman aged 60-75 years in good health and CMV-seronegative. The CDR3 runs from the conserved cysteine through the conserved F or W. The D gene is left open where the match is weak.

CDR3aa	CDR3nt	d_gene	v_gene	j_gene
CASSLMDSLSYEQYF	TGCGCCAGCAGCTTGATGGACAGCCTTTCCTACGAGCAGTACTTC	NA	TRBV5-1	TRBJ2-7
CASSSRGEETQYF	TGTGCCAGCAGCTCCCGGGGAGAAGAGACCCAGTACTTC	NA	TRBV5-4	TRBJ2-5
CASSPRDRGTYYGYTF	TGTGCCAGCAGCCCAAGGGACAGGGGGACCTACTATGGCTACACCTTC	TRBD1	TRBV9	TRBJ1-2
CASSLRTGDYNEQFF	TGTGCCAGCAGCCTTCGGACAGGGGACTACAATGAGCAGTTCTTC	TRBD1	TRBV4-2	TRBJ2-1
CASSDPTGGLGANVLTF	TGTGCCAGCAGCGATCCGACAGGGGGCCTTGGGGCCAACGTCCTGACTTTC	TRBD1	TRBV7-8	TRBJ2-6
CASSLRTDRLFTEAFF	TGCGCCAGCAGCTTGCGTACTGACAGGCTTTTTACTGAAGCTTTCTTT	NA	TRBV5-1	TRBJ1-1
CATGPGHLSYEQYF	TGTGCCACAGGCCCGGGACACCTCTCCTACGAGCAGTACTTC	NA	TRBV15	TRBJ2-7
CASSPLTGSYEQYF	TGTGCCAGCAGCCCCCTAACTGGTTCCTACGAGCAGTACTTC	NA	TRBV5-4	TRBJ2-7
CASSLGTGAHIQYF	TGTGCCAGCAGTTTGGGGACAGGGGCACACATTCAGTACTTC	TRBD1	TRBV6-5	TRBJ2-4
CGVHGVRDGNTIYF	TGCGGCGTTCATGGGGTCAGGGATGGAAACACCATATATTTT	NA	TRBV29-1	TRBJ1-3
CSVEGRLMNTEAFF	TGCAGCGTGGAGGGACGGCTTATGAACACTGAAGCTTTCTTT	NA	TRBV29-1	TRBJ1-1
CASSFYWGQDATNEKLFF	TGTGCCAGCAGCTTTTATTGGGGCCAAGATGCAACTAATGAAAAACTGTTTTTT	NA	TRBV5-4	TRBJ1-4
CASSLDPPGTEAFF	TGTGCCAGCAGCTTAGACCCCCCAGGCACTGAAGCTTTCTTT	NA	TRBV7-9	TRBJ1-1
CASSPLRDREAFF	TGTGCCAGCTCACCACTTAGAGACAGGGAAGCTTTCTTT	NA	TRBV18	TRBJ1-1
CASSPRQVYYGYTF	TGTGCCAGCAGCCCTAGACAGGTCTACTATGGCTACACCTTC	NA	TRBV2	TRBJ1-2
CASSLGQGSSPLHF	TGTGCCAGCAGCTTAGGACAGGGGAGTTCACCCCTCCACTTT	TRBD1	TRBV5-6	TRBJ1-6
CASSWRQGEAFF	TGTGCCAGCAGCTGGAGACAGGGTGAAGCTTTCTTT	TRBD1	TRBV7-2	TRBJ1-1
CATSSSGGSDEQYF	TGTGCCACCAGTTCTAGCGGGGGATCGGACGAGCAGTACTTC	TRBD2	TRBV15	TRBJ2-7
CASSLLAGGNEQFF	TGTGCCAGCAGCCTACTAGCGGGAGGGAATGAGCAGTTCTTC	TRBD2	TRBV4-2	TRBJ2-1
CASVESLVNGSYEQYF	TGTGCCAGCGTGGAGAGTCTAGTAAACGGATCCTACGAGCAGTACTTC	NA	TRBV6-4	TRBJ2-7
CASSHPGQGVYGYTF	TGTGCCAGCAGCCATCCGGGACAGGGGGTCTATGGCTACACCTTC	TRBD1	TRBV7-9	TRBJ1-2
CASIGWTGGNYGYTF	TGTGCCAGTATCGGCTGGACAGGGGGCAACTATGGCTACACCTTC	TRBD1	TRBV19	TRBJ1-2
CASSLTGLQRPFF	TGTGCCAGCAGCTTAACAGGGCTCCAGCGGCCTTTCTTT	NA	TRBV7-3	TRBJ1-1
CSVGQGAEQPQHF	TGCAGCGTTGGACAGGGGGCGGAGCAGCCCCAGCATTTT	TRBD1	TRBV29-1	TRBJ1-5
CASGFGSLGGNQPQHF	TGTGCTAGTGGTTTCGGTTCCCTGGGGGGTAATCAGCCCCAGCATTTT	NA	TRBV12-5	TRBJ1-5
CASSVGLGSYEQYF	TGTGCCAGCAGCGTCGGACTAGGCTCCTACGAGCAGTACTTC	TRBD2	TRBV7-8	TRBJ2-7
CASSDQRESYNEQFF	TGCGCCAGCAGTGACCAGCGGGAGTCCTACAATGAGCAGTTCTTC	TRBD2	TRBV10-1	TRBJ2-1
CASSIAGTGVWNTEAFF	TGTGCCAGTAGTATTGCGGGCACTGGTGTTTGGAACACTGAAGCTTTCTTT	NA	TRBV19	TRBJ1-1
CASSLEAGGRSGNTIYF	TGCGCCAGCAGCTTGGAGGCAGGGGGTCGGTCTGGAAACACCATATATTTT	TRBD1	TRBV5-1	TRBJ1-3
CASSEAGGFNSPLHF	TGCGCCAGCAGCGAAGCTGGAGGGTTTAATTCACCCCTCCACTTT	NA	TRBV4-3	TRBJ1-6
CASQTRGGSNPDTQYF	TGCGCCAGTCAGACGAGGGGGGGCTCGAACCCGGATACGCAGTATTTT	NA	TRBV5-1	TRBJ2-3
CASSLASGGAENEQFF	TGTGCCAGCAGTTTGGCTAGCGGGGGGGCTGAAAATGAGCAGTTCTTC	TRBD2	TRBV7-3	TRBJ2-1
CASSVGQGLYEQYF	TGTGCCAGCAGCGTCGGACAGGGGTTGTACGAGCAGTACTTC	TRBD1	TRBV7-3	TRBJ2-7
CASRDRGQGGDTQYF	TGTGCCAGCAGAGATAGGGGACAGGGAGGCGATACCCAGTACTTC	TRBD1	TRBV27	TRBJ2-5
CASSLRGNSPLHF	TGTGCCAGCAGCTTACGGGGTAATTCACCCCTCCACTTT	NA	TRBV14	TRBJ1-6